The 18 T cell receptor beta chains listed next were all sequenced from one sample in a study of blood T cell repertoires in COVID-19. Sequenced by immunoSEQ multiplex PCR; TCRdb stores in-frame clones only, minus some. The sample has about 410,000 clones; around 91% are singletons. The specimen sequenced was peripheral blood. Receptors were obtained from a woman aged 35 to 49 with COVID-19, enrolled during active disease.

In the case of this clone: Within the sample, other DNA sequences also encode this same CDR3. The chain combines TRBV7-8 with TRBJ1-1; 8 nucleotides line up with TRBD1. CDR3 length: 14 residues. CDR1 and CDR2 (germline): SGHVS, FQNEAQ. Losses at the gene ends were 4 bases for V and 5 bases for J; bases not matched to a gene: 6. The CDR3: CASSSQGGRTEAFF. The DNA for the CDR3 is TGTGCCAGCAGCTCACAGGGGGGTAGGACTGAAGCTTTCTTT.

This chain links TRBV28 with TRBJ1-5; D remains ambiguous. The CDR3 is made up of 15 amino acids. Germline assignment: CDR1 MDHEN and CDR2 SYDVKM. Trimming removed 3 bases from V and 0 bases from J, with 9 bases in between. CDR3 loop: CASSFQAGSNQPQHF. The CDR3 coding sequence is TGTGCCAGCAGTTTTCAGGCCGGTAGCAATCAGCCCCAGCATTTT.

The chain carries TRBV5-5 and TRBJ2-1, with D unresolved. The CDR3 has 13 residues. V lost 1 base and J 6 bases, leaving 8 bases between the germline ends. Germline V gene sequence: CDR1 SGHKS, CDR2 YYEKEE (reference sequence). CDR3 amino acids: CASSLHRPNEQFF. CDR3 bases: TGTGCCAGCAGCTTGCACAGACCCAATGAGCAGTTCTTC.

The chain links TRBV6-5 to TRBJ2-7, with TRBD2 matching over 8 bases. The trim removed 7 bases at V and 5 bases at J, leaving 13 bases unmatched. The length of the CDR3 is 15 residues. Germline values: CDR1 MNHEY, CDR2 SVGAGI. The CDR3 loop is CASTTTSGRAHEQYF. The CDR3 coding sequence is TGTGCCAGCACCACGACCTCCGGGAGGGCCCACGAGCAGTACTTC.

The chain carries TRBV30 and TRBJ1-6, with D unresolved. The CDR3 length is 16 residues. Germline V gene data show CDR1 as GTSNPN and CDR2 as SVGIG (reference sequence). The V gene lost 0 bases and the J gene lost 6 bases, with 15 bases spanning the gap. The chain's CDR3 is CAWSVRPPAGNSPLHF. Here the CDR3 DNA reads TGTGCCTGGAGTGTACGTCCGCCGGCGGGTAATTCACCCCTCCACTTT. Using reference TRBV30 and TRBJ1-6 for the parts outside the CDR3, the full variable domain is SQTIHQWPATLVQPVGSPLSLECTVEGTSNPNLYWYRQAAGRGLQLLFYSVGIGQISSEVPQNLSASRPQDRQFILSSKKLLLSDSGFYLCAWSVRPPAGNSPLHFGNGTRLTVT.

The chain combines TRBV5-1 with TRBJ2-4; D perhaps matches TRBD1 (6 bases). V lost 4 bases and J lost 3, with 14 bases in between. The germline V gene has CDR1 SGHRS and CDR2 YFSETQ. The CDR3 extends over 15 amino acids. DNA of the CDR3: TGCGCCAGCAGCCCAGGGGTCGATGGCAAAAACATTCAGTACTTC. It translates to CASSPGVDGKNIQYF.

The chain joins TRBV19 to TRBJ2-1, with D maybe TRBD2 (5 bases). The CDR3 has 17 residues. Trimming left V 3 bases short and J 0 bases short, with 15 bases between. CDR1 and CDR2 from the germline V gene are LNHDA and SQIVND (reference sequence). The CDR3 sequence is CASSIFRTGSSYNEQFF. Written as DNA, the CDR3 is TGTGCCAGTAGTATCTTCCGGACGGGAAGCTCCTACAATGAGCAGTTCTTC.

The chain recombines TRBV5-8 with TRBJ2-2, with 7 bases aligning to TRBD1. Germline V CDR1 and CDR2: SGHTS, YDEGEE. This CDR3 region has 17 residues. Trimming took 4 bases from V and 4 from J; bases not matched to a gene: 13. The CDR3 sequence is CASSRRQGGSVTGELFF. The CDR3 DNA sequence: TGTGCCAGCAGCCGGAGACAGGGCGGCTCGGTCACCGGGGAGCTGTTTTTT.

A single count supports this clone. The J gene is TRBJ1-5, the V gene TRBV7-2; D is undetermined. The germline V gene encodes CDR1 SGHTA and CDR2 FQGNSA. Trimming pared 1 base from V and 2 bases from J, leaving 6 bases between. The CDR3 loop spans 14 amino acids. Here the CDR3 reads CASSLGSRNQPQHF. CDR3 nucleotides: TGTGCCAGCAGCTTAGGGAGCCGCAATCAGCCCCAGCATTTT.

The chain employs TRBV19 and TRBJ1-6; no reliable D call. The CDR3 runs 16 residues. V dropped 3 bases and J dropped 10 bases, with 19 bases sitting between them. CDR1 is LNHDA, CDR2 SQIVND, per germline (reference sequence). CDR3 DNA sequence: TGTGCCAGTAGTATCGGAGGGTCCGAGTCTTCCTCACCCCTCCACTTT. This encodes CASSIGGSESSSPLHF.

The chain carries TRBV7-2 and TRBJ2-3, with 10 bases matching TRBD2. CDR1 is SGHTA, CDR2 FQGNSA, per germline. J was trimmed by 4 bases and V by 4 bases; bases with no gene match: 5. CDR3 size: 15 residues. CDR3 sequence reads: CASSSPSGGPDTQYF. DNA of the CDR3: TGTGCCAGCAGCTCCCCTAGCGGGGGCCCAGATACGCAGTATTTT.

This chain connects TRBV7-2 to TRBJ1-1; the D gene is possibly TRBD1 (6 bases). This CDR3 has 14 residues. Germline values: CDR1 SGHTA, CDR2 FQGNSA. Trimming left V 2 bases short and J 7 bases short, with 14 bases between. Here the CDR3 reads CASSLYRELGEAFF. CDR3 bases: TGTGCCAGCAGCTTATACAGGGAACTCGGTGAAGCTTTCTTT.

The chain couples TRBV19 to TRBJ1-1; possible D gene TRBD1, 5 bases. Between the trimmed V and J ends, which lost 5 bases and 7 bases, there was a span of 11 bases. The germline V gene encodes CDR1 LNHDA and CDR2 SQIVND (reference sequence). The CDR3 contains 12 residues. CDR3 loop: CASSPGHLEAFF. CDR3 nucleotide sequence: TGTGCCAGTAGTCCAGGACATCTTGAAGCTTTCTTT.

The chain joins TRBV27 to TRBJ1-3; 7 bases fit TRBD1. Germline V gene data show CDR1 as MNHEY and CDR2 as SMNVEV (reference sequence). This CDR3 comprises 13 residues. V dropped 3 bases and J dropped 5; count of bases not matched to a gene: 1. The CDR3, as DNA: TGTGCCAGCAGTTTGGACAGGCGAAACACCATATATTTT. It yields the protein CASSLDRRNTIYF.

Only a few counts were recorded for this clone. This CDR3 reads CASSRQGGNQPQHF. The DNA of the CDR3 is TGTGCCAGCAGTCGACAGGGAGGCAATCAGCCCCAGCATTTT. The V and J genes are TRBV11-2 and TRBJ1-5; 7 bases map to TRBD1. J gave up 2 bases and V 6 bases, and 4 bases lay outside the gene matches. Germline loops: CDR1 SGHAT, CDR2 FQNNGV. This CDR3 has 14 amino acids.

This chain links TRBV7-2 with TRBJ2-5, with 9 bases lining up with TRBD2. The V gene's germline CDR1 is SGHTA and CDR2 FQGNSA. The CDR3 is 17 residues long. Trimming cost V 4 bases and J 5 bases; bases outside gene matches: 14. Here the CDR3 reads CASSSYGGGGARETQYF. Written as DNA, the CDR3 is TGTGCCAGCAGCTCCTACGGGGGCGGGGGGGCCCGTGAGACCCAGTACTTC.

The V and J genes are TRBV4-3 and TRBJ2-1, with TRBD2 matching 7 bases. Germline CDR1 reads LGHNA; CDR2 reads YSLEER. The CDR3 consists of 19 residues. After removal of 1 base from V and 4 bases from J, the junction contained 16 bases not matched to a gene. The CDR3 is CASSQAERGGGSPYNEQFF. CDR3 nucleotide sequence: TGCGCCAGCAGCCAAGCCGAAAGAGGCGGGGGTTCCCCTTACAATGAGCAGTTCTTC.

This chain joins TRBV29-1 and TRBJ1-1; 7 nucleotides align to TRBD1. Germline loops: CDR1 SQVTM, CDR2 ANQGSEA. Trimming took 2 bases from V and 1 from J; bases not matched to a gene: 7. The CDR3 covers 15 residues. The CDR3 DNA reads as TGCAGCGTTGAATGGGACAGAAGAACGAACACTGAAGCTTTCTTT. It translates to CSVEWDRRTNTEAFF.